This T cell receptor beta chain was profiled in a study of cytomegalovirus exposure and HLA in healthy donors. Whole-study results and caveats: The classifier reportedly diagnosed cytomegalovirus status with high sensitivity and specificity.

Primers: 60 Vbeta forward and 13 Jbeta reverse. Clones were read by immunoSEQ multiplex PCR, and TCRdb kept only the in-frame ones, dropping some. The profile covers about 130,000 clones, with around 85% appearing a single time and under 2% taken by the ten largest. The length of the CDR3 is 13 residues. V dropped 7 bases and J dropped 5 bases, with 15 bases sitting between them. Germline V gene sequence: CDR1 SNHLY, CDR2 FYNNEI. Comment on this clone: Its matching antigen is unknown.

The chain joins TRBV2 to TRBJ2-7, with D unresolved. What was sequenced was PBMCs. The receptor was derived from a boy between 5 and 17 years old in good health and CMV-seronegative. CDR3 coding DNA: TGTGCCAGCACCCTCTTATTCTCTGACGAGCAGTACTTC. Translation: CASTLLFSDEQYF.